One and the same sample provided the 5 T cell receptor beta chains below, sequenced in a study of tissue T cells after allogeneic stem cell transplantation. Only in-frame clones appear in the TCRdb table, and some are missing; sequencing was by immunoSEQ multiplex PCR. The sample shows roughly 9,900 clones, roughly 66% of them seen only once. This sample comprised tissue from the jejunum, obtained at autopsy. These receptors were collected from a woman aged 18 to 50 with breast cancer.

This chain connects TRBV3-1 (or the pseudogene TRBV3-2) to TRBJ2-7; D is undetermined. Trimming took off 1 base at V and 7 bases at J, with 14 bases between the two ends. Germline CDR1 and CDR2: LGHDT and YNNKEL (reference sequence). This CDR3 region has 14 residues. CDR3 DNA: TGTGCCAGCAGCCAAGGGTATCGTGGTTTTGAGCAGTACTTC. It specifies CASSQGYRGFEQYF.

This sequence joins TRBV5-7 and TRBJ1-2; possibly TRBD1 for D (5 bases). TRBV5-7 is sorted into the ORF group, with uncertain function. V was cut by 2 bases and J by 4 bases, with 12 bases left in between. This CDR3 is built from 14 residues. In nucleotides, the CDR3 is TGTGCCAGCAGCTTCACAGGAGTGAGCTATGGCTACACCTTC. As protein: CASSFTGVSYGYTF.

The V call is TRBV5-1, the J call TRBJ2-1, with 9 bases fitting TRBD1. The CDR3 is 15 amino acids. Germline CDR1 reads SGHRS; CDR2 reads YFSETQ. V gave up 1 base and J gave up 6 bases; unmatched junction bases: 5. The CDR3 spells CASSLIATGGNEQFF. The CDR3 DNA follows: TGCGCCAGCAGCTTGATCGCGACAGGGGGCAATGAGCAGTTCTTC.

This clone was picked up one time. The rearrangement joins TRBV5-1 to TRBJ1-6, with D uncertain. V was shortened by 5 bases and J by 0 bases, with 6 bases between the two germline ends. CDR1 is SGHRS and CDR2 is YFSETQ in the germline V gene. This CDR3 region has 14 residues. CDR3 sequence: CASRRDSYNSPLHF. DNA of the CDR3: TGCGCCAGCAGACGGGACTCCTATAATTCACCCCTCCACTTT.

V usage is TRBV4-3 and J usage is TRBJ2-3, with TRBD2 matching 14 bases. The CDR3 loop spans 16 amino acids. V lost 8 bases to trimming and J lost 10 bases; unmatched junction nucleotides: 14. CDR1 is LGHNA and CDR2 is YSLEER in the germline V gene. The CDR3 DNA is TGCGCCAGCGTCCCGGGACTAGCGGGAGAGCCTACTGCGCAGTATTTT. It specifies CASVPGLAGEPTAQYF.